These 25 T cell receptor beta chains came from one sample sequenced in a study of regulatory T cells in long-lasting Graves disease. With iRepertoire HTBI primers and Arm-PCR of CDR3 regions, TCR beta libraries were built. TCRdb re-called the multiplex PCR reads with MiXCR, one entry per CDR3 protein. Among over 350,000 distinct CDR3 sequences listed, approximately 15% were seen once. The time point here: newly diagnosed GD, antithyroid drugs for less than 3 months. Extracted RNA from PBMCs served as the source of the TCR library. A further study also used this sample, focusing on T cells in Graves' hyperthyroidism and ophthalmopathy.

The sample here was peripheral blood mononuclear cells (PBMCs), taken at new diagnosis, from a patient treated with antithyroid drugs. The receptors were sampled from a woman aged 40-49 years with Graves disease.

This clonotype was recorded at least ten times. The chain combines TRBV28 with TRBJ2-4; either TRBD1 or TRBD2 may supply D (7 bases each). Trimming took 7 bases from V and 5 from J, leaving 21 bases between them. The CDR3 is made up of 16 amino acids. Germline values: CDR1 MDHEN, CDR2 SYDVKM. The CDR3 sequence: CASKIAGGGQENIQYF. As DNA, the CDR3 is TGTGCCAGCAAAATCGCAGGGGGGGGGCAGGAAAACATTCAGTACTTC.

This clonotype was observed many times. The rearrangement joins TRBV12-3 or TRBV12-4 to TRBJ2-3; TRBD2 aligns across 11 bases. V shed 3 bases, J shed 4 bases, and the junction held 6 bases outside the gene matches. CDR3 length: 16 amino acids. CDR3 sequence: CASSFLAGGVADTQYF. The CDR3, as DNA: TGTGCCAGCAGTTTCTTAGCGGGAGGGGTCGCAGATACGCAGTATTTT.

The sample holds many counts of this clonotype. The chain combines TRBV6-1 with TRBJ1-4, with D perhaps TRBD1 (5 bases). Germline assignment: CDR1 MNHNS and CDR2 SASEGT. With 5 bases removed from V and 6 bases from J, the gap between germline ends came to 19 bases. The CDR3 has 16 amino acids. The CDR3 nucleotides read TGTGCCAGCAGTACACTTCAGGGAGTAGGGGATGAAAAACTGTTTTTT. Encoded protein: CASSTLQGVGDEKLFF.

With regard to this clonotype: Because the CDR3 is missing its conserved closing phenylalanine or tryptophan, this is likely a read error. The DNA is left out, because the CDR3 cannot be placed on it with certainty; the CDR3 is given as TCRdb lists it. This chain uses TRBV6-1 with TRBJ2-1; the table calls TRBD2, which could not be checked here. The CDR3 is 13 amino acids in total, end residues counted. Germline V gene data show CDR1 as MNHNS and CDR2 as SASEGT. The CDR3 is CASKEGLAGEPIM.

The sample holds many counts of this clonotype. The rearrangement joins TRBV11-3 to TRBJ2-3; D is ambiguous. Trimming took off 5 bases at V and 1 base at J, with 16 bases between the two ends. CDR3 length equals 16 residues. The germline V gene has CDR1 SGHNT and CDR2 YENEEA. The CDR3 sequence: CASSPKETLGTDTQYF. In DNA form, the CDR3 reads TGTGCCAGCAGCCCCAAGGAAACCCTGGGCACAGATACGCAGTATTTT.

There are many counts of this clonotype. The chain employs TRBV6-1 and TRBJ1-1, with 8 bases aligning to TRBD1. The junction had 6 bases not matched to a gene; V was cut back by 4 bases and J by 5 bases. CDR1 is MNHNS, CDR2 SASEGT, per germline. This CDR3 contains 14 residues. The DNA of the CDR3 is TGTGCCAGCAGTGGGCGGACAGGGTGGACTGAAGCTTTCTTT. Its translation is CASSGRTGWTEAFF.

There are many counts of this clonotype. The chain recombines TRBV11-2 with TRBJ2-7; tentative D call: TRBD2 (6 bases). V was pared by 5 bases and J by 3 bases, with 14 bases between. CDR3 size: 14 residues. Germline-derived CDR1 and CDR2 are SGHAT and FQNNGV. The CDR3 DNA sequence: TGTGCCAGCAGCCCCTCCGGGACTTACTACGAGCAGTACTTC. Protein: CASSPSGTYYEQYF.

This clonotype showed up many times. The gene calls are TRBV5-1 and TRBJ2-1, with TRBD2 matching over 8 bases. Germline V gene sequence: CDR1 SGHRS, CDR2 YFSETQ. The CDR3 runs to 17 residues. J was trimmed by 0 bases and V by 4 bases; bases with no gene match: 9. The CDR3 nucleotides are TGCGCCAGCAGCCAAGGACTAGCTGTAATCTCCTACAATGAGCAGTTCTTC. Its translation is CASSQGLAVISYNEQFF.

In its sample, this clonotype was seen many times. The chain carries TRBV2 and TRBJ2-3, with 9 positions matching TRBD2. Germline V gene lookup returns CDR1 SNHLY and CDR2 FYNNEI. The CDR3 is 15 amino acids. Trimming took 7 bases from V and 4 from J; bases not matched to a gene: 9. As DNA, the CDR3 is TGTGCCAGCAAGGCCTTAGCGGGAGAAGCAGATACGCAGTATTTT. Its translation is CASKALAGEADTQYF. Together with reference TRBV2 and TRBJ2-3, the CDR3 gives the full variable domain: EPEVTQTPSHQVTQMGQEVILRCVPISNHLYFYWYRQILGQKVEFLVSFYNNEISEKSEIFDDQFSVERPDGSNFTLKIRSTKLEDSAMYFCASKALAGEADTQYFGPGTRLTVL.

This clonotype was counted only a few times. The chain is built from TRBV5-1 and TRBJ1-2, with 9 bases fitting TRBD1. The germline V gene encodes CDR1 SGHRS and CDR2 YFSETQ. J gave up 4 bases and V 2 bases, and 6 bases lay outside the gene matches. This CDR3 has 15 residues. The CDR3 protein is CASSFSGTGIYGYTF. CDR3 coding DNA: TGCGCCAGCAGCTTTTCCGGGACAGGGATCTATGGCTACACCTTC.

This clonotype was counted many times. Sequence at one end of the junction differs from germline and may be a read error. The J gene is TRBJ1-1, the V gene TRBV3-1, with D hard to call. Germline V gene data show CDR1 as LGHDT and CDR2 as YNNKEL (reference sequence). The length of the CDR3 is 13 residues. The CDR3 is CASSQRLNTEAFF. For the CDR3, the DNA is TGCGCCAGCAGTCAGAGGTTGAACACTGAAGCTTTCTTT.

The chain couples TRBV6-9 to TRBJ2-1; no firm D call. The CDR3 sequence is 20 residues long. Trimming removed 3 bases at V and 0 bases at J, with 24 bases between. Looked up from germline, CDR1 is MNHGY and CDR2 is SVAAGI. The CDR3, as DNA: TGTGCCAGCAGTTACCCCAGAACGACCCAACCACAGATCTCCTACAATGAGCAGTTCTTC. It codes for CASSYPRTTQPQISYNEQFF.

The chain links TRBV19 to TRBJ2-1; D is undetermined. V was cut by 4 bases and J by 3 bases, with 7 bases left in between. The CDR3 extends over 13 amino acids. CDR1 LNHDA and CDR2 SQIVND come from the germline V gene (reference sequence). The CDR3 region has the DNA TGTGCCAGTAGTAAACTTGACTACAATGAGCAGTTCTTC. This translates into CASSKLDYNEQFF.

This clonotype was detected only a few times. The gene calls are TRBV28 and TRBJ2-1, with D tentatively TRBD2 (6 bases). This CDR3 has 15 residues. The germline gives CDR1 MDHEN, CDR2 SYDVKM. V lost 0 bases and J 2 bases, leaving 8 bases between the germline ends. CDR3 bases: TGTGCCAGCAGTTTATGGGGCGGGACCTACAATGAGCAGTTCTTC. It codes for CASSLWGGTYNEQFF.

Worth noting for this clonotype: Since a far larger clone is one base different, this is likely a read error. The genes are TRBV12-3 or TRBV12-4 and TRBJ1-6, with a weak D call TRBD1 (5 bases). CDR3 length equals 14 residues. V was cut by 10 bases and J by 7 bases, with 17 bases left in between. CDR3 coding DNA: TGTGCCAACAGCCCAGGGACGGCGAATTCACCCCTCCACTTT. Encoded protein: CANSPGTANSPLHF.

This clonotype has ten or more counts. V and J are TRBV12-3 or TRBV12-4 and TRBJ2-7, with 10 bases lining up with TRBD1. J gave up 2 bases and V 4 bases, and 5 bases lay outside the gene matches. The CDR3 has 15 amino acids. CDR3 DNA sequence: TGTGCCAGCAGTTCTTCCGGGACAGGGGCCTACGAGCAGTACTTC. It codes for CASSSSGTGAYEQYF.

V is TRBV25-1 and J is TRBJ2-7, with D perhaps TRBD2 (6 bases). V was cut by 6 bases and J by 6 bases, with 24 bases left in between. The V gene's germline CDR1 is MGHDK and CDR2 SYGVNS. The CDR3 is 16 residues long. CDR3 loop: CASSPAGGGLPGEQYF. CDR3 DNA sequence: TGTGCCAGCAGCCCTGCTGGGGGAGGTCTACCGGGCGAGCAGTACTTC.

CDR3 coding DNA: TGTGCCAGCAGTGAATATGGGGCGCAGACCCAGTACTTC. Its translation is CASSEYGAQTQYF. The chain links TRBV2 to TRBJ2-5, with D tentatively TRBD1 (5 bases). The germline gives CDR1 SNHLY, CDR2 FYNNEI. This CDR3 contains 13 residues. V lost 2 bases and J 6 bases, leaving 10 bases between the germline ends.

This clonotype has ten or more counts. The chain uses TRBV29-1 and TRBJ1-1, with 8 bases identical to TRBD1. This CDR3 comprises 16 residues. Germline V CDR1 and CDR2: SQVTM, ANQGSEA. V gave up 0 bases and J gave up 4 bases; unmatched junction bases: 10. The CDR3 DNA reads as TGCAGCGTTGAAGACTCGGACTGGACAGGGAGCACTGAAGCTTTCTTT. Translating it yields CSVEDSDWTGSTEAFF.

The V and J genes are TRBV24-1 and TRBJ2-5, with D uncertain. This CDR3 has 13 amino acids. V gave up 0 bases and J gave up 5 bases, with 6 bases separating them. Germline V lookup: CDR1 KGHDR, CDR2 SFDVKD. The CDR3 DNA follows: TGTGCCACCAGTGATTTGGGGTGGGAGACCCAGTACTTC. As protein: CATSDLGWETQYF.

The chain joins TRBV14 to TRBJ2-7; TRBD1 matches at 8 bases. This CDR3 region has 15 residues. Germline V gives CDR1 SGHDN, CDR2 FVKESK. J gave up 6 bases and V 4 bases, and 11 bases lay outside the gene matches. The CDR3 reads CASSLKPRGLGEQYF. Written as DNA, the CDR3 is TGTGCCAGCAGCCTTAAGCCCAGGGGGCTCGGCGAGCAGTACTTC.

The CDR3 coding sequence is TGTGCCAGCAGCTCCTCAACAGGGGCTGGCTATGGCTACACCTTC. Translated, it gives CASSSSTGAGYGYTF. V is TRBV5-5 and J is TRBJ1-2; 7 bases line up with TRBD1. In germline, CDR1 is SGHKS, CDR2 YYEKEE (reference sequence). The J segment lost 4 bases and the V segment lost 3 bases, leaving 9 bases of the junction unmatched. The CDR3 runs 15 residues. The full variable domain, with the rest looked up from reference TRBV5-5 and TRBJ1-2, is DAGVTQSPTHLIKTRGQQVTLRCSPISGHKSVSWYQQVLGQGPQFIFQYYEKEERGRGNFPDRFSARQFPNYSSELNVNALLLGDSALYLCASSSSTGAGYGYTFGSGTRLTVV.

The chain recombines TRBV20-1 with TRBJ2-1; 7 bases fit TRBD2. The CDR3 covers 16 residues. Looked up from germline, CDR1 is DFQATT and CDR2 is SNEGSKA (reference sequence). The trim removed 0 bases at V and 5 bases at J, leaving 10 bases unmatched. CDR3 loop: CSARDPVTRENNEQFF. The CDR3 nucleotides are TGCAGTGCTAGAGATCCGGTGACGCGGGAGAACAATGAGCAGTTCTTC.

This sequence joins TRBV5-1 and TRBJ2-1; D assignment may be TRBD1 or TRBD2 (6 bases each). The germline V gene encodes CDR1 SGHRS and CDR2 YFSETQ. V was pared by 5 bases and J by 8 bases, with 23 bases between. The CDR3 length is 16 residues. This CDR3 reads CASRGGGSEGVYEQFF. The CDR3 region has the DNA TGCGCCAGCAGAGGGGGTGGGTCGGAGGGAGTCTATGAGCAGTTCTTC.

This clonotype has a handful of counts. The chain joins TRBV6-2 or TRBV6-3 to TRBJ1-5, with TRBD1 matching over 9 bases. Germline V gene data show CDR1 as MNHEY and CDR2 as SVGEGT. Unmatched junction bases numbered 6, after V lost 0 bases and J lost 0 bases. The CDR3 runs to 18 residues. The CDR3 nucleotides are TGTGCCAGCAGTTACTCGGACAGGGGATACTATAGCAATCAGCCCCAGCATTTT. Translating it yields CASSYSDRGYYSNQPQHF.